One and the same sample provided the 13 T cell receptor beta chains below, sequenced in a study of cytomegalovirus exposure and HLA in healthy donors. The PCR had 60 Vbeta and 13 Jbeta primers. Generated by immunoSEQ multiplex PCR, the TCRdb table keeps only in-frame clones and is missing some. The repertoire holds 150,000 to 200,000 clones, with more than 70% as singletons. Sequencing was done on a sample of PBMCs. The receptor set was obtained from a male donor in good health and CMV-seropositive.

The chain has TRBV27 and TRBJ2-2; tentatively, D is TRBD1 (7 bases). The CDR3 runs to 16 residues. Trimming cost V 5 bases and J 5 bases, with 18 bases left between them. CDR1 and CDR2 (germline): MNHEY, SMNVEV (reference sequence). The CDR3 loop is CASSRDRDSRTGELFF. The CDR3 DNA follows: TGTGCCAGCAGTCGCGACAGGGACTCGAGGACCGGGGAGCTGTTTTTT.

This sequence joins TRBV6-6 and TRBJ1-1, with 7 bases fitting TRBD1. With 5 bases clipped from V and 5 bases from J, the junction kept 2 bases outside the gene matches. Germline V CDR1 and CDR2: MNHNY, SVGAGI (reference sequence). The CDR3 runs to 12 residues. The CDR3 DNA reads as TGTGCCAGCAGTCCGACAGGGACTGAAGCTTTCTTT. This translates into CASSPTGTEAFF.

This chain links TRBV5-1 with TRBJ2-7, with D maybe TRBD1 (5 bases). The CDR3 covers 14 residues. Between the trimmed V and J ends, which lost 3 bases and 0 bases, there was a span of 10 bases. The germline V gene has CDR1 SGHRS and CDR2 YFSETQ. CDR3 nucleotides: TGCGCCAGCAGCTCTAGGCAGGGCTCCTACGAGCAGTACTTC. This codes for CASSSRQGSYEQYF. Based on the CDR3 plus reference TRBV5-1 and TRBJ2-7, the full variable domain is KAGVTQTPRYLIKTRGQQVTLSCSPISGHRSVSWYQQTPGQGLQFLFEYFSETQRNKGNFPGRFSGRQFSNSRSEMNVSTLELGDSALYLCASSSRQGSYEQYFGPGTRLTVT.

The chain is built from TRBV7-2 and TRBJ2-7; D possibly corresponds to TRBD2 (6 bases). In germline, CDR1 is SGHTA, CDR2 FQGNSA. The germline V and J ends were trimmed by 4 bases and 2 bases, with 15 bases remaining between them. The CDR3 consists of 15 residues. The DNA for the CDR3 is TGTGCCAGCAGCTCCACTAGCTACCCGACCTACGAGCAGTACTTC. It codes for CASSSTSYPTYEQYF.

This clone was counted a single time. This rearrangement joins TRBV28 to TRBJ2-2, with 10 nucleotides matching TRBD2. The germline V gene encodes CDR1 MDHEN and CDR2 SYDVKM. The ends lost 7 bases at V and 6 bases at J; junction bases unmatched: 8. This CDR3 region has 15 residues. CDR3 sequence (DNA): TGTGCCAGCATCACTAGCGGGACCTTGCCCGGGGAGCTGTTTTTT. Encoded protein: CASITSGTLPGELFF.

The chain uses TRBV7-2 and TRBJ2-1; 9 nucleotides agree with TRBD2. The CDR3 consists of 18 residues. Trimming cost V 2 bases and J 4 bases; bases outside gene matches: 12. From germline, CDR1 is SGHTA and CDR2 FQGNSA. The CDR3 protein is CASSLRRREGRLYNEQFF. CDR3 DNA sequence: TGTGCCAGCAGCTTAAGGAGGCGGGAGGGCCGGCTATACAATGAGCAGTTCTTC.

The CDR3 DNA follows: TGTGCCAGCAGCTTAATCACAGCTAGCACAGATACGCAGTATTTT. Protein: CASSLITASTDTQYF. V gene TRBV7-3 combines with J gene TRBJ2-3; D is uncertain. Trimming stripped 1 base from V and 0 bases from J, with 8 bases between. CDR1 and CDR2 from the germline V gene are SGHTA and FQGTGA. The CDR3 is 15 amino acids.

The chain recombines TRBV19 with TRBJ2-1; TRBD2 matches at 14 bases. This CDR3 is 17 amino acids long. V lost 9 bases, J lost 0 bases, and 7 bases stayed unmatched. Germline lookup yields CDR1 LNHDA and CDR2 SQIVND (reference sequence). The CDR3 DNA is TGTGCCAGCCGCGGGACTAGCGGGAGTCCCTCCTACAATGAGCAGTTCTTC. It translates to CASRGTSGSPSYNEQFF.

This sequence joins TRBV7-6 and TRBJ2-2; TRBD2 matches at 11 bases. Germline assignment: CDR1 SGHVS and CDR2 FNYEAQ. There are 16 residues in the CDR3. J was trimmed by 4 bases and V by 5 bases; bases with no gene match: 6. This CDR3 is CASSRVGLAATGELFF. The CDR3 nucleotides read TGTGCCAGCAGCCGCGTGGGACTAGCGGCCACCGGGGAGCTGTTTTTT.

The V call is TRBV4-1, the J call TRBJ1-5, with TRBD1 as a possible D gene (5 bases). Germline lookup yields CDR1 MGHRA and CDR2 YSYEKL. The CDR3 loop spans 15 amino acids. V was pared by 0 bases and J by 2 bases, with 8 bases between. CDR3 DNA sequence: TGCGCCAGCAGCCAAGATCCGGGGGGCAATCAGCCCCAGCATTTT. This codes for CASSQDPGGNQPQHF.

The chain employs TRBV30 and TRBJ2-1; D possibly corresponds to TRBD2 (6 bases). The length of the CDR3 is 14 residues. V lost 3 bases to trimming and J lost 4 bases, with 13 bases between them. CDR1 and CDR2 from the germline V gene are GTSNPN and SVGIG (reference sequence). The CDR3 sequence: CAWRGAGPYNEQFF. CDR3 in DNA: TGTGCCTGGAGGGGTGCGGGGCCGTACAATGAGCAGTTCTTC.

The rearrangement links TRBV11-3 to TRBJ2-7; 8 nucleotides match TRBD1. V trimming: 5 bases; J trimming: 0 bases; junction bases outside the gene matches: 6. Germline lookup yields CDR1 SGHNT and CDR2 YENEEA. The CDR3 length is 15 residues. The CDR3 protein is CASSPETGASYEQYF. CDR3 nucleotide sequence: TGTGCCAGCAGCCCGGAGACAGGGGCCTCCTACGAGCAGTACTTC.

The gene calls are TRBV27 and TRBJ1-1; TRBD1 aligns across 8 bases. The J segment lost 6 bases and the V segment lost 0 bases, leaving 6 bases of the junction unmatched. Germline CDR1 MNHEY, CDR2 SMNVEV (reference sequence). The CDR3 runs 15 residues. CDR3 loop: CASSLSPDRGAEAFF. The CDR3 DNA reads as TGTGCCAGCAGTTTATCGCCAGACAGGGGTGCTGAAGCTTTCTTT.